This T cell receptor beta chain is drawn from a study of T cell changes during pregnancy in multiple sclerosis. Only in-frame clones appear in the TCRdb table, and some are missing; sequencing was by immunoSEQ multiplex PCR. Of around 110,000 clones detected, less than 95% appear once; the ten largest clones hold around 1.6%. Trimming took 4 bases from V and 6 from J; bases not matched to a gene: 5. Germline values: CDR1 SEHNR, CDR2 FQNEAQ (reference sequence). The CDR3 is 14 residues long. The J gene is TRBJ2-2, the V gene TRBV7-9; 7 nucleotides line up with TRBD2. This receptor was taken from a female donor with multiple sclerosis, enrolled in a pregnancy study. The starting material was peripheral blood, obtained before pregnancy. Here the CDR3 DNA reads TGTGCCAGCAGCTCCCAGGGAGGGGCCGGGGAGCTGTTTTTT. It encodes CASSSQGGAGELFF.